This TCR beta chain was sequenced for a study of molecular identifiers for immune sequencing clone quantification. Worth noting for this clonotype: No antigen is known for it.

TCRdb ran MiXCR on the PCR reads and lists one entry per CDR3 protein. The data hold about 640,000 distinct CDR3 sequences, with 15% to 20% observed a single time. The study, taken as a whole, reports: Highly expanded clone sizes could end up underestimated if a barcode were shared by identical TCR molecules.

Sorting was used to obtain naive CD8 T cells (CD8+CD4-CCR7+CD45RA+). Germline loops: CDR1 SGHKS, CDR2 YYEKEE (reference sequence). J was trimmed by 3 bases and V by 0 bases; bases with no gene match: 11. CDR3 length equals 18 residues. Sequencing used naive CD8+ T cells from blood, with Jurkat cell RNA spiked in. Subset denoted: FACS-sorted CD8+CD4-CCR7+CD45RA+ naive T cells. This clonotype originated in a human donor in good health. Some libraries in this study had Jurkat cell RNA spiked in. The chain employs TRBV5-5 and TRBJ2-3; 9 positions match TRBD1. The CDR3 DNA sequence: TGTGCCAGCAGCTTGGTATACAGGGGGCTCGAGGAAACAGATACGCAGTATTTT. Protein: CASSLVYRGLEETDTQYF.